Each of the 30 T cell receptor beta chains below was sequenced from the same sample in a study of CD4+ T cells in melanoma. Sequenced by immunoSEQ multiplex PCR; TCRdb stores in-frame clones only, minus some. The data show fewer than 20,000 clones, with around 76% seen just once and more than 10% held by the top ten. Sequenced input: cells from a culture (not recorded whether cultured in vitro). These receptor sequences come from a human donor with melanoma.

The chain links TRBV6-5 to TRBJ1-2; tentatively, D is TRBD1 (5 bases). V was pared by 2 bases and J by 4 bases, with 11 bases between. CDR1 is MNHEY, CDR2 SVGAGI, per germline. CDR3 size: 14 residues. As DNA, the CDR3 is TGTGCCAGCAGTTACGCTCTGGGGGGCTATGGCTACACCTTC. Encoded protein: CASSYALGGYGYTF.

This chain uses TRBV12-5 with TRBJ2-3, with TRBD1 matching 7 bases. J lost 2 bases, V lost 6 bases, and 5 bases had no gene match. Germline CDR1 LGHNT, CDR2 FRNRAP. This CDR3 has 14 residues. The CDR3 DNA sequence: TGTGCTAGTGGCCGGGACAGCCACACAGATACGCAGTATTTT. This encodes CASGRDSHTDTQYF.

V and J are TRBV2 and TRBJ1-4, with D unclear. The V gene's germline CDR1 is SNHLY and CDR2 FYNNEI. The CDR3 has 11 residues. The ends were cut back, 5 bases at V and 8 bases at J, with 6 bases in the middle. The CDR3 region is CASSQKEKLFF. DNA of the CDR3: TGTGCCAGCAGTCAGAAAGAAAAACTGTTTTTT.

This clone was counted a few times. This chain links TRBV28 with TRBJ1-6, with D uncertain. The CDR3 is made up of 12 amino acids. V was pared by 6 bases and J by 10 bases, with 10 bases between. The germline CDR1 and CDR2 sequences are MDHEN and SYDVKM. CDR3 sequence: CASRGSGSPLHF. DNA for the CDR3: TGTGCCAGCAGGGGGTCGGGCTCACCCCTCCACTTT.

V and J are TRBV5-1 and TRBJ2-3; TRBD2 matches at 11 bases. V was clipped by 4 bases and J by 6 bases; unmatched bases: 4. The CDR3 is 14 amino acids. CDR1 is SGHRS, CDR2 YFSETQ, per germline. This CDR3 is CASSPGLAGDTQYF. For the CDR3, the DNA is TGCGCCAGCAGCCCCGGACTAGCGGGTGATACGCAGTATTTT.

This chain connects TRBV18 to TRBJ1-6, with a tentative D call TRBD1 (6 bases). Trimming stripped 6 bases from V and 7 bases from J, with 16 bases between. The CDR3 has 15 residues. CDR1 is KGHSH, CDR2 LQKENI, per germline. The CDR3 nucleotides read TGTGCCAGCTCCTGGGGTCAGGGACAAAATTCACCCCTCCACTTT. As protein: CASSWGQGQNSPLHF.

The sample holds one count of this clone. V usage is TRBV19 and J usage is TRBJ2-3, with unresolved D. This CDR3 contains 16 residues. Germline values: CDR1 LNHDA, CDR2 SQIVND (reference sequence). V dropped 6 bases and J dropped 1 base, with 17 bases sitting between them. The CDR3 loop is CASRWSAQLGTDTQYF. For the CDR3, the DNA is TGTGCCAGTAGATGGTCTGCGCAGTTGGGCACAGATACGCAGTATTTT. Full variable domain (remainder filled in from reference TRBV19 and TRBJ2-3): DGGITQSPKYLFRKEGQNVTLSCEQNLNHDAMYWYRQDPGQGLRLIYYSQIVNDFQKGDIAEGYSVSREKKESFPLTVTSAQKNPTAFYLCASRWSAQLGTDTQYFGPGTRLTVL.

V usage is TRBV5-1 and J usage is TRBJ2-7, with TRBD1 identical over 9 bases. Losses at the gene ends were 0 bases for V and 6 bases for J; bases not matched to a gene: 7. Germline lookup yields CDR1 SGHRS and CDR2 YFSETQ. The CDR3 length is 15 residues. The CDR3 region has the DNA TGCGCCAGCAGCTTGGTTGAGACAGGGGGTTCCGAGCAGTACTTC. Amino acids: CASSLVETGGSEQYF.

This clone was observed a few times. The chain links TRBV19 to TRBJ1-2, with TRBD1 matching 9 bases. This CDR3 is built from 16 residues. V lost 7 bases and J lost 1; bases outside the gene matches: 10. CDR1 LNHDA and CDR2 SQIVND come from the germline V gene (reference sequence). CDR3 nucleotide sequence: TGTGCCAGTATCGGAGGGTTGGGACAGGGTAACTATGGCTACACCTTC. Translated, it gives CASIGGLGQGNYGYTF.

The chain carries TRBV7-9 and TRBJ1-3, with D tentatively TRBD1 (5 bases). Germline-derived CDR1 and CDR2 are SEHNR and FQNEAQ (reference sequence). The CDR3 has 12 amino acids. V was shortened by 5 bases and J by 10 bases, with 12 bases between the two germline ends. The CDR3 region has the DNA TGTGCCAGCAGCCCCAGGGATTCTACCATATATTTT. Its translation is CASSPRDSTIYF.

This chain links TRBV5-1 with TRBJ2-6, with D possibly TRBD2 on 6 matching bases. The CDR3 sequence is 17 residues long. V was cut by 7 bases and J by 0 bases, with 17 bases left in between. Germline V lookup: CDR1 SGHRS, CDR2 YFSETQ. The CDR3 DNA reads TGCGCCAGCCTCCCTCAGGCGGGGTACTCTGGGGCCAACGTCCTGACTTTC. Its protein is CASLPQAGYSGANVLTF.

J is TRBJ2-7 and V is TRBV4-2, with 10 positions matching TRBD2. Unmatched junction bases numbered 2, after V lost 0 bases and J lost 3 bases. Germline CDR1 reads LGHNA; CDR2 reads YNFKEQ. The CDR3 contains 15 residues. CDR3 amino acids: CASSQELAGRYEQYF. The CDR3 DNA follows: TGTGCCAGCAGCCAAGAACTAGCGGGGCGCTACGAGCAGTACTTC.

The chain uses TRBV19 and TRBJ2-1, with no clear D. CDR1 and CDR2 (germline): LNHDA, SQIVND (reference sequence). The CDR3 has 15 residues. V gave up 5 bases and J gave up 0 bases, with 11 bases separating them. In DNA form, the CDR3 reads TGTGCCAGTAGTCGAACGAAGGGCTCCTACAATGAGCAGTTCTTC. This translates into CASSRTKGSYNEQFF.

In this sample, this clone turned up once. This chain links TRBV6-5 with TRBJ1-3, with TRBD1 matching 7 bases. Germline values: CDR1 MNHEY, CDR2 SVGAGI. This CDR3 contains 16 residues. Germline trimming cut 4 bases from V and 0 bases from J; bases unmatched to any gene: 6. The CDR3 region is CASSSGTVYSGNTIYF. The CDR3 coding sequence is TGTGCCAGCAGTTCCGGGACAGTGTACTCTGGAAACACCATATATTTT.

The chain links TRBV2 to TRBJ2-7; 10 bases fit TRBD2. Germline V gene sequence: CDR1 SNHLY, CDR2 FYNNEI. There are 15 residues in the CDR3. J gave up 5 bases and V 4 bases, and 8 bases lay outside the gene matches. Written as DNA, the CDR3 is TGTGCCAGCAGTGGGAATAGCGGGGGGTTTGACGAGCAGTACTTC. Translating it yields CASSGNSGGFDEQYF. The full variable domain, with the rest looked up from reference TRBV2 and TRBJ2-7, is EPEVTQTPSHQVTQMGQEVILRCVPISNHLYFYWYRQILGQKVEFLVSFYNNEISEKSEIFDDQFSVERPDGSNFTLKIRSTKLEDSAMYFCASSGNSGGFDEQYFGPGTRLTVT.

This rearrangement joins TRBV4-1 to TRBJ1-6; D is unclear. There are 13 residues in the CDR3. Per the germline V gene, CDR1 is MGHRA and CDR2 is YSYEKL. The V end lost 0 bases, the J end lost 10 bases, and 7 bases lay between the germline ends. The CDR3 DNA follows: TGCGCCAGCAGCCAAGATCCGTTCTCACCCCTCCACTTT. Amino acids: CASSQDPFSPLHF.

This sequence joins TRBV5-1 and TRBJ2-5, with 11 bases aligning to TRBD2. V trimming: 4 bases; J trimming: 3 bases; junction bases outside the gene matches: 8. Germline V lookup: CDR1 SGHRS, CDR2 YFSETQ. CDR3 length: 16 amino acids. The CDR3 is CASSRTSGGREETQYF. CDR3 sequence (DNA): TGCGCCAGCAGCAGAACTAGCGGGGGCCGTGAAGAGACCCAGTACTTC.

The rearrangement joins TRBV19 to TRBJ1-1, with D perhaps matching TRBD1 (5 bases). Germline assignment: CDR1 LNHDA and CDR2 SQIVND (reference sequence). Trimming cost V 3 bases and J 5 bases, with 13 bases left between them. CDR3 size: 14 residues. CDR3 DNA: TGTGCCAGTAGTATGAGAGGGACGGGGACTGAAGCTTTCTTT. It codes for CASSMRGTGTEAFF.

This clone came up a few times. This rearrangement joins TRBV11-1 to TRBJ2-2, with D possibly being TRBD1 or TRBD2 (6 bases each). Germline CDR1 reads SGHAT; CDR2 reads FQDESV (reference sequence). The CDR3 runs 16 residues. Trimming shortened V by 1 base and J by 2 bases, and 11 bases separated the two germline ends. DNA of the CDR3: TGTGCCAGCAGCTTAGAATGGGGGGCCAACACCGGGGAGCTGTTTTTT. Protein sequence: CASSLEWGANTGELFF. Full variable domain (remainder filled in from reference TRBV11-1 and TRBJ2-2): EAEVAQSPRYKITEKSQAVAFWCDPISGHATLYWYRQILGQGPELLVQFQDESVVDDSQLPKDRFSAERLKGVDSTLKIQPAELGDSAMYLCASSLEWGANTGELFFGEGSRLTVL.

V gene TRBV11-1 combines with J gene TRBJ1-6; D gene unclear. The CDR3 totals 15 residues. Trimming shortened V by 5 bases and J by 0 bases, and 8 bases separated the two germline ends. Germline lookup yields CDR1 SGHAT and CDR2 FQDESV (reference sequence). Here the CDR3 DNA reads TGTGCCAGCAGCCCAAGAAGCTCCTATAATTCACCCCTCCACTTT. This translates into CASSPRSSYNSPLHF.

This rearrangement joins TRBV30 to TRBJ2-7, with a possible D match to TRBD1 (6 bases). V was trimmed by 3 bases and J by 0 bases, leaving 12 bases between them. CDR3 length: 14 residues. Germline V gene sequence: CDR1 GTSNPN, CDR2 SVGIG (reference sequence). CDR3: CAWSRGGSSYEQYF. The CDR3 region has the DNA TGTGCCTGGAGCCGAGGGGGTTCCTCCTACGAGCAGTACTTC.

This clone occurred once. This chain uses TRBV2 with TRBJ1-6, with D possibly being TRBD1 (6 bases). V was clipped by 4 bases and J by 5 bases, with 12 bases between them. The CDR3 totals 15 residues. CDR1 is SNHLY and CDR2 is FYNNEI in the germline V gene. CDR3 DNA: TGTGCCAGCAGTGCCCAGGACAGTGATAATTCACCCCTCCACTTT. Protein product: CASSAQDSDNSPLHF. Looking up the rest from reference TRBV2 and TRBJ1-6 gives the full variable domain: EPEVTQTPSHQVTQMGQEVILRCVPISNHLYFYWYRQILGQKVEFLVSFYNNEISEKSEIFDDQFSVERPDGSNFTLKIRSTKLEDSAMYFCASSAQDSDNSPLHFGNGTRLTVT.

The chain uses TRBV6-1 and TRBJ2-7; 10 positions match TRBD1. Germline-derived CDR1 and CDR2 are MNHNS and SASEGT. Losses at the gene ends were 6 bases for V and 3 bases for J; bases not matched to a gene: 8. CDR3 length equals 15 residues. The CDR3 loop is CASRAGTGVYYEQYF. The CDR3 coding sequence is TGTGCCAGCAGAGCTGGGACAGGGGTTTACTACGAGCAGTACTTC.

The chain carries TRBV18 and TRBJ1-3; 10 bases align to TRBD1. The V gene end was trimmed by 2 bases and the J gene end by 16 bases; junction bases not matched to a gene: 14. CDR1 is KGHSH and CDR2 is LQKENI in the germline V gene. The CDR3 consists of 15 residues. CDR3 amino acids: CASSPTPSSSDRGYF. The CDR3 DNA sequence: TGTGCCAGCTCACCAACCCCCTCGAGCTCGGACAGGGGGTATTTT.

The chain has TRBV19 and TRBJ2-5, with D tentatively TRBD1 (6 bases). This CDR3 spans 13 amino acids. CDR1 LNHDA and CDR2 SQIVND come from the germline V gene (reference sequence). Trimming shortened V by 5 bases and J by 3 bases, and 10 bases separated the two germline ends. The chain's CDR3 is CASSPRTEETQYF. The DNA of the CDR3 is TGTGCCAGTAGTCCTCGGACAGAAGAGACCCAGTACTTC.

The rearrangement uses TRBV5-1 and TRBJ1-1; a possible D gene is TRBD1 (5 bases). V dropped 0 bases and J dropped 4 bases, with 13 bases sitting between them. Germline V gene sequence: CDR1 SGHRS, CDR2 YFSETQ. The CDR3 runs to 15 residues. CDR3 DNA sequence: TGCGCCAGCAGCTTGGGGGACCTTCCGGCCACTGAAGCTTTCTTT. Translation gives CASSLGDLPATEAFF. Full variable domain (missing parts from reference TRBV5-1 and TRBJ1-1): KAGVTQTPRYLIKTRGQQVTLSCSPISGHRSVSWYQQTPGQGLQFLFEYFSETQRNKGNFPGRFSGRQFSNSRSEMNVSTLELGDSALYLCASSLGDLPATEAFFGQGTRLTVV.

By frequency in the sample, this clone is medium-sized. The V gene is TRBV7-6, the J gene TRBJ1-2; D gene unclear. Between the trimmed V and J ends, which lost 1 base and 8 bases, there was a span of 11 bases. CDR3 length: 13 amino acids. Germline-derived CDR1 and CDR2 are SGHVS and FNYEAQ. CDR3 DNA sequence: TGTGCCAGCAGCTTAGGGGGTTCGCAGGGCTACACCTTC. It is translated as CASSLGGSQGYTF.

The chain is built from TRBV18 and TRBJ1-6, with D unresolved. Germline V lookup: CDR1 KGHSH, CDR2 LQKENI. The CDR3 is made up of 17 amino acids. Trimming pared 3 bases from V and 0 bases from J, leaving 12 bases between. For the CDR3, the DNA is TGTGCCAGCTCACCGTACTCAATGAGCTCCTATAATTCACCCCTCCACTTT. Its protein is CASSPYSMSSYNSPLHF. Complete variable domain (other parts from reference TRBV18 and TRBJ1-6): NAGVMQNPRHLVRRRGQEARLRCSPMKGHSHVYWYRQLPEEGLKFMVYLQKENIIDESGMPKERFSAEFPKEGPSILRIQQVVRGDSAAYFCASSPYSMSSYNSPLHFGNGTRLTVT.

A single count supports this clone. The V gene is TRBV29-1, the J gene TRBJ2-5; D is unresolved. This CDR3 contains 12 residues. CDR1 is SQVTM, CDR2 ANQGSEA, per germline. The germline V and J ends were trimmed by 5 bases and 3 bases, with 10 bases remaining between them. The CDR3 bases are TGCAGCGTTCTTGAGCGTAAAGAGACCCAGTACTTC. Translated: CSVLERKETQYF. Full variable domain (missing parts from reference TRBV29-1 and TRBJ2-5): SAVISQKPSRDICQRGTSLTIQCQVDSQVTMMFWYRQQPGQSLTLIATANQGSEATYESGFVIDKFPISRPNLTFSTLTVSNMSPEDSSIYLCSVLERKETQYFGPGTRLLVL.

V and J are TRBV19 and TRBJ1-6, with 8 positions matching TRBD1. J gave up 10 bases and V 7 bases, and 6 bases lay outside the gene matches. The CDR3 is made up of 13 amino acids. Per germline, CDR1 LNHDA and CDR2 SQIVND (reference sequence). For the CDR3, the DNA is TGTGCCAGTACTACAGGGGGGAGATCACCCCTCCACTTT. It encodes CASTTGGRSPLHF.